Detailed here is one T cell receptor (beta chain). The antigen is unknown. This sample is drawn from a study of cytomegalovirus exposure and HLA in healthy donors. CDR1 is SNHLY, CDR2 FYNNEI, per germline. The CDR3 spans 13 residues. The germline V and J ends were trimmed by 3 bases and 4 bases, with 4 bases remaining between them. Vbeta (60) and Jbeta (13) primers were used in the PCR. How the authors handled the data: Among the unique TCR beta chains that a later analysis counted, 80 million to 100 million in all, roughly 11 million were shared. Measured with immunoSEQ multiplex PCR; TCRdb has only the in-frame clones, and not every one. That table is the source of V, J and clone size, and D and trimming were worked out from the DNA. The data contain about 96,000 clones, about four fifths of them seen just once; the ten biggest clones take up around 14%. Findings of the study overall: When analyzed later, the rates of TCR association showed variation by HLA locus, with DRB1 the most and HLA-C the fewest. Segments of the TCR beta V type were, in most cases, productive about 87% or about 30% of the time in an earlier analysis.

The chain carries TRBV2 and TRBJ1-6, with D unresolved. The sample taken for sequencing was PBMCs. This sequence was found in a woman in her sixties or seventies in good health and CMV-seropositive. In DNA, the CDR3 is TGTGCCAGCAGTGACCAGTATAATTCACCCCTCCACTTT. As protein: CASSDQYNSPLHF.